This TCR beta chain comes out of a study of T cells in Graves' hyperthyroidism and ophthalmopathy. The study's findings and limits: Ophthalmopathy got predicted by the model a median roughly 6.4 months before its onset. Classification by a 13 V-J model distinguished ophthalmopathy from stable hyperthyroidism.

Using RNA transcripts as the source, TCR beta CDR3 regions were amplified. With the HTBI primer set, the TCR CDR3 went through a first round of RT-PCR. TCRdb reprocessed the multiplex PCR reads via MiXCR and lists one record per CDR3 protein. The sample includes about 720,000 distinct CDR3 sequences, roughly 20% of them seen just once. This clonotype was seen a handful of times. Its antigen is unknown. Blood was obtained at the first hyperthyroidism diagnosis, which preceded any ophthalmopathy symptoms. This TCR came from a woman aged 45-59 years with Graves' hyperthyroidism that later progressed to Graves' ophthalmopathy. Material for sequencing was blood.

This chain's CDR3 is CASSLFSRVNSPLHF. The CDR3 DNA reads TGTGCCAGCAGTTTATTCTCCAGGGTTAATTCACCCCTCCACTTT. The gene calls are TRBV28 and TRBJ1-6, with D possibly being TRBD1 (5 bases). Germline assignment: CDR1 MDHEN and CDR2 SYDVKM. With 1 base removed from V and 6 bases from J, the gap between germline ends came to 10 bases. CDR3 size: 15 residues.